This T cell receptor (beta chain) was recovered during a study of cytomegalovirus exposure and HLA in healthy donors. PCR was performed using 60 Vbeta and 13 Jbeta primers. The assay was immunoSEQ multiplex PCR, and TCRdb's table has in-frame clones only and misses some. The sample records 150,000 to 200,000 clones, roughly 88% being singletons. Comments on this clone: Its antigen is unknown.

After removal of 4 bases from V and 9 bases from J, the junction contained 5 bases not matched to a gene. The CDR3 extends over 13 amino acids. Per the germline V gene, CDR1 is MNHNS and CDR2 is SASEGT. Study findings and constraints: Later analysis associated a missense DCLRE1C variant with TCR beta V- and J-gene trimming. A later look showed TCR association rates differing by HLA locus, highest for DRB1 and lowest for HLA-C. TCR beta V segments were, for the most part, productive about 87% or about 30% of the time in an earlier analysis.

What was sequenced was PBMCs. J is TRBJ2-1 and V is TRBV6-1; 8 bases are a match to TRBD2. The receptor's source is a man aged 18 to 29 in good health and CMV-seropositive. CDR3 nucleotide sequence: TGTGCCAGCAGTGTCGAGCGGGGGTTTGAGCAGTTCTTC. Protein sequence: CASSVERGFEQFF.